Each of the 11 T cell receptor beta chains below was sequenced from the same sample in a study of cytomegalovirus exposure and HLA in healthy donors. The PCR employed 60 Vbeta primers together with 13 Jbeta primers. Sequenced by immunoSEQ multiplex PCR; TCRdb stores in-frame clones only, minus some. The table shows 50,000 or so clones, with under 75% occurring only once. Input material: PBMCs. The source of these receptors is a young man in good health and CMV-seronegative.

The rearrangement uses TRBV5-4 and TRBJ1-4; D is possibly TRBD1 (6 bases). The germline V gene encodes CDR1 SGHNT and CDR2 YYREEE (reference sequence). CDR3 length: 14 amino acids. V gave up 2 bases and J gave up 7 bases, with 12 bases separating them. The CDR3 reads CASSFWGLGEKLFF. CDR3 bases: TGTGCCAGCAGCTTCTGGGGGCTAGGTGAAAAACTGTTTTTT.

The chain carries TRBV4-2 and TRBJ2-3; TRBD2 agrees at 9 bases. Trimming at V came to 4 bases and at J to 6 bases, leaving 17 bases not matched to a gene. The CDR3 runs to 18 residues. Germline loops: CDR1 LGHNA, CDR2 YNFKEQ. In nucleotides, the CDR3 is TGTGCCAGCAGCCTCAAGGGCCTAGCGGGACTCTGGTGGGATACGCAGTATTTT. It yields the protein CASSLKGLAGLWWDTQYF.

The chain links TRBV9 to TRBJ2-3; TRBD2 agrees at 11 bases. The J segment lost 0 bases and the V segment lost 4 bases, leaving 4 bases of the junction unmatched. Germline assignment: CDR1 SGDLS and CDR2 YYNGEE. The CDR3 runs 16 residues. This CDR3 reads CASSWGLAASTDTQYF. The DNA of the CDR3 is TGTGCCAGCAGCTGGGGACTAGCGGCTAGCACAGATACGCAGTATTTT. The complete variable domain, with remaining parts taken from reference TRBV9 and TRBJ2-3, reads DSGVTQTPKHLITATGQRVTLRCSPRSGDLSVYWYQQSLDQGLQFLIQYYNGEERAKGNILERFSAQQFPDLHSELNLSSLELGDSALYFCASSWGLAASTDTQYFGPGTRLTVL.

The chain's CDR3 is CAWSVGPNPGSLFF. CDR3 nucleotide sequence: TGTGCCTGGAGTGTAGGCCCAAATCCAGGGTCACTGTTTTTT. The gene calls are TRBV30 and TRBJ1-4; TRBD1 is a possible D gene (5 bases). Germline-derived CDR1 and CDR2 are GTSNPN and SVGIG (reference sequence). The CDR3 runs 14 residues. V was pared by 0 bases and J by 13 bases, with 18 bases between.

The CDR3 sequence is CASSMTGLDEQFF. The CDR3 DNA is TGTGCCAGCAGTATGACAGGGTTGGATGAGCAGTTCTTC. The chain is built from TRBV2 and TRBJ2-1, with 7 bases matching TRBD1. This CDR3 comprises 13 residues. Germline-derived CDR1 and CDR2 are SNHLY and FYNNEI. V lost 5 bases, J lost 8 bases, and 6 bases stayed unmatched.

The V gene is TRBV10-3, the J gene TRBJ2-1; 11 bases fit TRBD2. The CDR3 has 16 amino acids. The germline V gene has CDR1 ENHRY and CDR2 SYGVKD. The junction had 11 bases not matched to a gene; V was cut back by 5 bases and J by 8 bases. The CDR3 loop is CAISPETSGSIHEQFF. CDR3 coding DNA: TGTGCCATCAGTCCTGAAACTAGCGGGAGTATCCATGAGCAGTTCTTC.

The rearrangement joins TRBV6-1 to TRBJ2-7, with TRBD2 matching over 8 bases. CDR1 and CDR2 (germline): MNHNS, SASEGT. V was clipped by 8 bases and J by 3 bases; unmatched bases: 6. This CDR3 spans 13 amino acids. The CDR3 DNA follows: TGTGCCAGCTCAGCGGGAGCGAACTACGAGCAGTACTTC. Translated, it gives CASSAGANYEQYF.

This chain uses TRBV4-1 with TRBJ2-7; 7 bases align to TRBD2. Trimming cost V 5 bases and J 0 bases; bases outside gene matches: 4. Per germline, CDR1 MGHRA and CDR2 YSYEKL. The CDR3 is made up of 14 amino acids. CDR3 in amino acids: CASSLRTSSYEQYF. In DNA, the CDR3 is TGCGCCAGCAGCTTACGGACTAGCTCCTACGAGCAGTACTTC.

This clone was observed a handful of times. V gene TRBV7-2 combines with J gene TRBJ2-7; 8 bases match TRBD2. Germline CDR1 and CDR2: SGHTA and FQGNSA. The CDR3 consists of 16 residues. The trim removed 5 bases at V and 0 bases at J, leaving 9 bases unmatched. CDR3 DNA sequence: TGTGCCAGCAGCATCGCCAGCGGGGGTTTCTCCTACGAGCAGTACTTC. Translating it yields CASSIASGGFSYEQYF.

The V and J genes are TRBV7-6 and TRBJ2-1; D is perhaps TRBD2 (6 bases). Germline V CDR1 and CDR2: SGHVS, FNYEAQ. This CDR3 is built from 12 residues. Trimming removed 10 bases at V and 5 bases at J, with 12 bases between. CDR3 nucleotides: TGTGCCACGGGGGTAGGGGACAATGAGCAGTTCTTC. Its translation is CATGVGDNEQFF. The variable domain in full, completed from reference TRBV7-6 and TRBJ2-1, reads GAGVSQSPRYKVTKRGQDVALRCDPISGHVSLYWYRQALGQGPEFLTYFNYEAQQDKSGLPNDRFSAERPEGSISTLTIQRTEQRDSAMYRCATGVGDNEQFFGPGTRLTVL.

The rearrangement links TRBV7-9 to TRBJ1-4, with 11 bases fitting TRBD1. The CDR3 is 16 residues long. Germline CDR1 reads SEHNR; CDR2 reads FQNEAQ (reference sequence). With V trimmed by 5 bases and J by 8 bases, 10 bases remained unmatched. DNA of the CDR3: TGTGCCAGCAGCCGGGGACAGGGGGGGATTGGGGAAAAACTGTTTTTT. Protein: CASSRGQGGIGEKLFF.